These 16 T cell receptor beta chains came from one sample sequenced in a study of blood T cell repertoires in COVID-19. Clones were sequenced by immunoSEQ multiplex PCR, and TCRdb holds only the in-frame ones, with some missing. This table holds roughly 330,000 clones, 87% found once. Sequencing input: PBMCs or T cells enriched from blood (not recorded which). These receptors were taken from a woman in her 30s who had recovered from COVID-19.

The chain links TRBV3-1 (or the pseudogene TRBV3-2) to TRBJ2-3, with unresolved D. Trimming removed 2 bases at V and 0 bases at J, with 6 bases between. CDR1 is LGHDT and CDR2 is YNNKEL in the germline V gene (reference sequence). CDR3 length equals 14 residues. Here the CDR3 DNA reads TGTGCCAGCAGCCAAATGGCCAGCACAGATACGCAGTATTTT. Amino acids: CASSQMASTDTQYF.

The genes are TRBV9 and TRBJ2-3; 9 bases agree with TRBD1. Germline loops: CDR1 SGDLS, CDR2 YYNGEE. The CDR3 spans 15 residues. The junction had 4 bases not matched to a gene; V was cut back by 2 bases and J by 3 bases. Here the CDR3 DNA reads TGTGCCAGCAGCGTCCACAGGGGGCTGACAGATACGCAGTATTTT. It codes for CASSVHRGLTDTQYF.

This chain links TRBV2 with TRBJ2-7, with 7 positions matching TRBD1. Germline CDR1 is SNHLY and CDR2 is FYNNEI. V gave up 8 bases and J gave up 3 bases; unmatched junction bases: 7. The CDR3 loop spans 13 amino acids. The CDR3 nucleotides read TGTGCCAGCGCCCGGGACAGCGACTACGAGCAGTACTTC. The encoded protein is CASARDSDYEQYF.

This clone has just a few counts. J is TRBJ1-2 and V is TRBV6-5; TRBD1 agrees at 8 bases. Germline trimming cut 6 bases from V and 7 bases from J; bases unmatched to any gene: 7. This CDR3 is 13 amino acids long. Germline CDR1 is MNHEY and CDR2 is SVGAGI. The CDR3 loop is CASSDRGRGGYTF. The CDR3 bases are TGTGCCAGCAGCGACAGGGGACGGGGTGGCTACACCTTC.

Written as DNA, the CDR3 is TGCGCCAGCAGCCAAGATAGGGGGGGGGTCACAGATACGCAGTATTTT. Translating gives CASSQDRGGVTDTQYF. This sequence joins TRBV4-3 and TRBJ2-3; TRBD2 might be the D (7 bases). CDR3 length: 16 residues. The germline gives CDR1 LGHNA, CDR2 YSLEER. V lost 0 bases and J 2 bases, leaving 12 bases between the germline ends.

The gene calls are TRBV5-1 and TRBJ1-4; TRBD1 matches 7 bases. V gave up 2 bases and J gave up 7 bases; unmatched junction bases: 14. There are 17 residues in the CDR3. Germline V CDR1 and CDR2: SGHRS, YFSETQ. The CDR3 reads CASSFYPSGTEGEKLFF. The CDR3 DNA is TGCGCCAGCAGCTTTTACCCCTCCGGGACAGAGGGTGAAAAACTGTTTTTT.

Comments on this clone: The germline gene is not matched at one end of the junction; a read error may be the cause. The CDR3 nucleotides read TGCGCCAGCAGCTTGGATGGACTAGCGGGTATCTTC. Encoded protein: CASSLDGLAGIF. The chain carries TRBV5-1 and TRBJ2-7; 11 nucleotides match TRBD2. The CDR3 length is 12 residues. Germline loops: CDR1 SGHRS, CDR2 YFSETQ.

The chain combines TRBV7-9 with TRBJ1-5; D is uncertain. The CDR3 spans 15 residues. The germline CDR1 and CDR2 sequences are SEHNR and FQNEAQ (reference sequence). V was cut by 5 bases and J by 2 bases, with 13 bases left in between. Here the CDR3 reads CASSPGRIGNQPQHF. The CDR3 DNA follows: TGTGCCAGCAGCCCAGGTAGAATAGGCAATCAGCCCCAGCATTTT.

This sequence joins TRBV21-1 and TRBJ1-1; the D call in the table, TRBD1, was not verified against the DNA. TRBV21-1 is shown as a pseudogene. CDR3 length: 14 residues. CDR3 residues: CASSKKGGPMWAFF. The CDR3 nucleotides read TGTGCCAGCAGCAAAAAAGGGGGACCCATGTGGGCTTTCTTT.

The CDR3, as DNA: TGTGCCAGCAGCTGGGACACCATAAACACTGAAGCTTTCTTT. This gives the protein CASSWDTINTEAFF. This chain uses TRBV7-9 with TRBJ1-1; weak D call: TRBD1 (6 bases). CDR1 SEHNR and CDR2 FQNEAQ come from the germline V gene (reference sequence). Trimming removed 4 bases at V and 2 bases at J, with 11 bases between. The CDR3 totals 14 residues. The whole variable domain, filled in from reference TRBV7-9 and TRBJ1-1, reads DTGVSQNPRHKITKRGQNVTFRCDPISEHNRLYWYRQTLGQGPEFLTYFQNEAQLEKSRLLSDRFSAERPKGSFSTLEIQRTEQGDSAMYLCASSWDTINTEAFFGQGTRLTVV.

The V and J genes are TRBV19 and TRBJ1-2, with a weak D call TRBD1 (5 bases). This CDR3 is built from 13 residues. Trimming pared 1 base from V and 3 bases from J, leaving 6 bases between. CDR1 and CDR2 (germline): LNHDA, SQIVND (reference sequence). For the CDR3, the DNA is TGTGCCAGTAGTATAGGCAGGGACTATGGCTACACCTTC. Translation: CASSIGRDYGYTF.

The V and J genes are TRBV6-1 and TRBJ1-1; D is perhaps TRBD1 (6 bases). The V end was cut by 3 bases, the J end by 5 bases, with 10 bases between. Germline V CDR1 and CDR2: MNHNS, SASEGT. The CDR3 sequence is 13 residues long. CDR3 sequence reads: CASSENRVTEAFF. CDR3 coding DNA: TGTGCCAGCAGTGAGAACAGGGTGACTGAAGCTTTCTTT.

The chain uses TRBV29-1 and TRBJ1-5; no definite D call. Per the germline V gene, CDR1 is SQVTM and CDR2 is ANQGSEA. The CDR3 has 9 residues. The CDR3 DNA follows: TGCAGACTAACATGGCCCCAGCATTTT. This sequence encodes CRLTWPQHF.

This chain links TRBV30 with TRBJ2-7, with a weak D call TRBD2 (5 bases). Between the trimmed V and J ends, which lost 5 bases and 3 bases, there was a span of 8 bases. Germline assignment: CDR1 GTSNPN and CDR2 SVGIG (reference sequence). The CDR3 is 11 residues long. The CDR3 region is CAWGRGYEQYF. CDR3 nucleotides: TGTGCCTGGGGTCGGGGCTACGAGCAGTACTTC.

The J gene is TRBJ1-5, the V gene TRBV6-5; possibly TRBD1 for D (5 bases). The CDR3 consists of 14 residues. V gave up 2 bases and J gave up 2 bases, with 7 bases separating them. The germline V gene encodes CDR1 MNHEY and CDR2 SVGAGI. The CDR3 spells CASSYGGGNQPQHF. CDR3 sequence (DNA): TGTGCCAGCAGTTACGGGGGGGGCAATCAGCCCCAGCATTTT.

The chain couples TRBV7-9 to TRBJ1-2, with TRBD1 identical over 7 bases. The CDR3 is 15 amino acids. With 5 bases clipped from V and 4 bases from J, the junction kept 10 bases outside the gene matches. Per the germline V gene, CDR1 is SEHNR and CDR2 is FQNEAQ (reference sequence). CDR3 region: CASSPTDRVGYGYTF. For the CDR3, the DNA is TGTGCCAGCAGCCCGACAGACAGGGTCGGCTATGGCTACACCTTC.